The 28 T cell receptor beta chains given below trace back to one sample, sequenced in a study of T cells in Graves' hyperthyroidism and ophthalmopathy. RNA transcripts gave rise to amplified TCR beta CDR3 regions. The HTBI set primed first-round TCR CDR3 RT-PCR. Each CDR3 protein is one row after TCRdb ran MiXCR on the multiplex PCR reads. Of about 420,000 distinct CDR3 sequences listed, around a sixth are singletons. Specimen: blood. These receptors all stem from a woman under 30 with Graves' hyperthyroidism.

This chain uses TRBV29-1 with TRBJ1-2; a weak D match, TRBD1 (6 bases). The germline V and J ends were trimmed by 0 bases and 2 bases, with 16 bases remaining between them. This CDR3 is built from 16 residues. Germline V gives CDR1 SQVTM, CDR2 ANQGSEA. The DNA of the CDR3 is TGCAGCGTTGAAGAAGGGGGGCGCTTATCGAACTATGGCTACACCTTC. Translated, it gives CSVEEGGRLSNYGYTF.

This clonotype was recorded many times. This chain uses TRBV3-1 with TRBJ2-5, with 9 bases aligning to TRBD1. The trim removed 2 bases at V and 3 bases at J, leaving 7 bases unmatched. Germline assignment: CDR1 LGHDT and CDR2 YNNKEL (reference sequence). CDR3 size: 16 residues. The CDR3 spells CASSQRGTGRKETQYF. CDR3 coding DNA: TGTGCCAGCAGCCAACGCGGGACAGGGAGGAAAGAGACCCAGTACTTC.

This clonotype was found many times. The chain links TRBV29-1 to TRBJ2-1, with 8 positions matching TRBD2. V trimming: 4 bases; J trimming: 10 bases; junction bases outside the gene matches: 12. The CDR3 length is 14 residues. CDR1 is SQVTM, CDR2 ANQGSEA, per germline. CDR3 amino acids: CSVGASGGYREQFF. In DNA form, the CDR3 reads TGCAGCGTTGGGGCGAGCGGGGGATACAGGGAGCAGTTCTTC.

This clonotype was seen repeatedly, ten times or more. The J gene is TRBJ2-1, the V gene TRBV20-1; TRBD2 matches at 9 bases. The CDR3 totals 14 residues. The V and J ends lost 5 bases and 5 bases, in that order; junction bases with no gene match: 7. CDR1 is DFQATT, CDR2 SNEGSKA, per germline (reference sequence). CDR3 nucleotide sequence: TGCAGTGCTCCCCTAGCGGGAAAGGACAATGAGCAGTTCTTC. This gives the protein CSAPLAGKDNEQFF.

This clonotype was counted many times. The CDR3 reads CAISVDGNYGYTF. CDR3 coding DNA: TGTGCCATCAGTGTGGACGGAAACTATGGCTACACCTTC. The V gene is TRBV10-3, the J gene TRBJ1-2, with D unresolved. Germline CDR1 and CDR2: ENHRY and SYGVKD. The CDR3 is 13 residues long. V gave up 4 bases and J gave up 2 bases, with 8 bases separating them.

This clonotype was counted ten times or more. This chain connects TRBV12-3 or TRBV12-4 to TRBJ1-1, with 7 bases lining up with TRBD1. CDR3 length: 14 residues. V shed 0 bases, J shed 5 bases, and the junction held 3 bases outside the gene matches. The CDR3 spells CASSLATGKTEAFF. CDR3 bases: TGTGCCAGCAGTTTAGCGACAGGGAAGACTGAAGCTTTCTTT.

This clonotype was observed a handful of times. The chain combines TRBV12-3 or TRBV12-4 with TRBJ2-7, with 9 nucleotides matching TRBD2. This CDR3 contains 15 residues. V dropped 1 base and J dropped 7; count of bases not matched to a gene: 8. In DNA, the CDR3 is TGTGCCAGCAGTTTAGTCGGAGCGGGGGGTCAAGAGCAGTACTTC. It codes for CASSLVGAGGQEQYF.

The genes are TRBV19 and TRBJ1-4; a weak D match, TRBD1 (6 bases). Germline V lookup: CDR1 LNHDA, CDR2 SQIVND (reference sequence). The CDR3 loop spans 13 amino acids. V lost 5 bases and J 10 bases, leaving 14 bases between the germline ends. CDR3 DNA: TGTGCCAGTAGTCCAACGGTACAGGGAAAACTGTTTTTT. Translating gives CASSPTVQGKLFF.

Here the CDR3 DNA reads TGTGCCAGCAGCGTAAGCGGGAGATCCTACGTGGATGAGCAGTTCTTC. Translation: CASSVSGRSYVDEQFF. V is TRBV9 and J is TRBJ2-1; 8 bases match TRBD2. The V gene end was trimmed by 1 base and the J gene end by 8 bases; junction bases not matched to a gene: 11. Per the germline V gene, CDR1 is SGDLS and CDR2 is YYNGEE. There are 16 residues in the CDR3.

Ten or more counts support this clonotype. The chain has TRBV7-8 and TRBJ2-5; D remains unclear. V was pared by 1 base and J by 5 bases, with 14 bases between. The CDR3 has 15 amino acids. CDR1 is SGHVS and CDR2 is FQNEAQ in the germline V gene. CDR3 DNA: TGTGCCAGCAGCTTAGTGGCCCGCACCCGGGAGACCCAGTACTTC. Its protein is CASSLVARTRETQYF.

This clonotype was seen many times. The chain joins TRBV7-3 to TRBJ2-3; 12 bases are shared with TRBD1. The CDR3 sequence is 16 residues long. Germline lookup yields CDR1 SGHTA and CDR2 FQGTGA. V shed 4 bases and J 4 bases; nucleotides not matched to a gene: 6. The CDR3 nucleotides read TGTGCCAGCAGCTCGTCCGGGACAGGGGGCCCAGATACGCAGTATTTT. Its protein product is CASSSSGTGGPDTQYF.

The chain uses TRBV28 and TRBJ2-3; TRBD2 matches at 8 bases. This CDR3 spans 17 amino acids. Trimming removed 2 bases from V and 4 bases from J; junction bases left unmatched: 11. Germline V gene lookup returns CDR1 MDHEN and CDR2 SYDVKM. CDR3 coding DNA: TGTGCCAGCAGTTTAGGGCTGGCGGGAGGAATCTCAGATACGCAGTATTTT. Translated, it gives CASSLGLAGGISDTQYF.

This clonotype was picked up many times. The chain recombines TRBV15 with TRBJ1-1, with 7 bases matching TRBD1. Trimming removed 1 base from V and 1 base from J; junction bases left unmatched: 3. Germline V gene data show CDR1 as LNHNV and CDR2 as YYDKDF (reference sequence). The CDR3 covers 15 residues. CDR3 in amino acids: CATSRGRTGNTEAFF. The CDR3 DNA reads TGTGCCACCAGCAGAGGAAGGACAGGGAACACTGAAGCTTTCTTT.

CDR3 nucleotides: TGTGCCAGTAGCAACGTCAAGGGGAGCACTGAAGCTTTCTTT. Translating it yields CASSNVKGSTEAFF. The chain carries TRBV19 and TRBJ1-1; perhaps TRBD1 as D (5 bases). The CDR3 sequence is 14 residues long. CDR1 and CDR2 (germline): LNHDA, SQIVND (reference sequence). Trimming pared 6 bases from V and 4 bases from J, leaving 15 bases between.

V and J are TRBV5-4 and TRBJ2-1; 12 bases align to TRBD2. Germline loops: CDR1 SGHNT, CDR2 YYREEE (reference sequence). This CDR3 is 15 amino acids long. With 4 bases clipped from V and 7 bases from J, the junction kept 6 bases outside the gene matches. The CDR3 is CASSPRLAGVNEQFF. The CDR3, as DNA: TGTGCCAGCAGCCCACGACTAGCGGGAGTGAATGAGCAGTTCTTC.

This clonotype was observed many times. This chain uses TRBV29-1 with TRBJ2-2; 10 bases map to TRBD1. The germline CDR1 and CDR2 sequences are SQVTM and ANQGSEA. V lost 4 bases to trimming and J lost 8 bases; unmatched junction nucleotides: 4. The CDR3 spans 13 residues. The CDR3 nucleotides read TGCAGCGTTGGACAGGGGGCATTGGGGGAGCTGTTTTTT. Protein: CSVGQGALGELFF.

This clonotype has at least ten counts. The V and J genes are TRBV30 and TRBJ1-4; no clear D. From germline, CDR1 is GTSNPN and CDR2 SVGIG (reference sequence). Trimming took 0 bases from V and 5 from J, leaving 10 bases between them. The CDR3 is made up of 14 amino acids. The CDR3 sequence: CAWSVLAGNEKLFF. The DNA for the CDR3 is TGTGCCTGGAGTGTACTGGCGGGGAATGAAAAACTGTTTTTT.

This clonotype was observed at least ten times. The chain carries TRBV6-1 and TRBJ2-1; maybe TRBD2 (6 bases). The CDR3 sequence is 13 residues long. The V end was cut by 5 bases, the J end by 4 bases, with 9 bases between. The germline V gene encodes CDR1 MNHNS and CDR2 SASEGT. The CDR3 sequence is CASSFGSYNEQFF. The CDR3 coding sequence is TGTGCCAGCAGTTTCGGGAGTTACAATGAGCAGTTCTTC.

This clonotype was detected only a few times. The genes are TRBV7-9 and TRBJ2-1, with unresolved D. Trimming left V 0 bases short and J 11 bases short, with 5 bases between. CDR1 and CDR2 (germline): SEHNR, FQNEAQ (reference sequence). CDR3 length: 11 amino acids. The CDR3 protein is CASSLAWKQFF. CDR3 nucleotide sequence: TGTGCCAGCAGCTTAGCGTGGAAGCAGTTCTTC.

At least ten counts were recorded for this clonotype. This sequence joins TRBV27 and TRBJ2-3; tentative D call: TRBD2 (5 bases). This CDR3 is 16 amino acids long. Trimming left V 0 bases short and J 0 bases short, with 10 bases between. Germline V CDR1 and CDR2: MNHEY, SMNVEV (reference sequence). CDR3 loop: CASSLSVATSTDTQYF. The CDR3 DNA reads TGTGCCAGCAGTTTATCGGTAGCGACTAGCACAGATACGCAGTATTTT.

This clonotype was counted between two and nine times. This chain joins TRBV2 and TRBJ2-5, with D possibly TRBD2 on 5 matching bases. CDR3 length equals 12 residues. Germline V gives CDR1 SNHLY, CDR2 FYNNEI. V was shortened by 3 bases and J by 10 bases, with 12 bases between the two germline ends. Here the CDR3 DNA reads TGTGCCAGCAGTGACGGATTCGCGGGCCAGTACTTC. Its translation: CASSDGFAGQYF.

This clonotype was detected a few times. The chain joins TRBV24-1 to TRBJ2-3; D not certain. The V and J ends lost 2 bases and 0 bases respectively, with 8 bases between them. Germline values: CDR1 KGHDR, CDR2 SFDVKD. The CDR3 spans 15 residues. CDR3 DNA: TGTGCCACCAGTGATTCGCGTCAAAGCACAGATACGCAGTATTTT. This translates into CATSDSRQSTDTQYF.

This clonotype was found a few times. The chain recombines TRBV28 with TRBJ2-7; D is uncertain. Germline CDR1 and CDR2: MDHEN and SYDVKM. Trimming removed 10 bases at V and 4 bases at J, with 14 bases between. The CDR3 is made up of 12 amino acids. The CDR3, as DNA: TGTGCCACCCGAGCTAACAATTACGAGCAGTACTTC. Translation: CATRANNYEQYF.

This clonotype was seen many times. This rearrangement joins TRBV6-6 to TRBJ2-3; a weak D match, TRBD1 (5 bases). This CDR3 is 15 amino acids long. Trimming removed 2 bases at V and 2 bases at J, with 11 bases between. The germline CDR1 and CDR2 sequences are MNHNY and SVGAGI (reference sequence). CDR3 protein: CASSYRDSNTDTQYF. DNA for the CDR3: TGTGCCAGCAGTTACCGCGACAGTAACACAGATACGCAGTATTTT.

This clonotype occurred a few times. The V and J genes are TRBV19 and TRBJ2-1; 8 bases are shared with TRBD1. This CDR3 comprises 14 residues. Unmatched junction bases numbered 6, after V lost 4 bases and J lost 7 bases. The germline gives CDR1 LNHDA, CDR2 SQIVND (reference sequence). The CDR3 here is CASSTGGAGNEQFF. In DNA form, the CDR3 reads TGTGCCAGTAGTACAGGGGGCGCGGGGAATGAGCAGTTCTTC.

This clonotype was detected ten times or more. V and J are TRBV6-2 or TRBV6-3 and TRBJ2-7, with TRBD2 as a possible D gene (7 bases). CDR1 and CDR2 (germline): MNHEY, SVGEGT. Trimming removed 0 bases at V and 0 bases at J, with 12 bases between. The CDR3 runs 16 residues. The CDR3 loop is CASSYSLADSSYEQYF. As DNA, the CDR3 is TGTGCCAGCAGTTACTCGCTAGCGGACAGCTCCTACGAGCAGTACTTC.

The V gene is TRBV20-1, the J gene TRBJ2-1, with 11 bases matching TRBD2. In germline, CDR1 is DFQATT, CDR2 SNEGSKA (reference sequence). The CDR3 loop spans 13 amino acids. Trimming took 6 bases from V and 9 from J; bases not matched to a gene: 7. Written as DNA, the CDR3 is TGCAGTGCATTAGCGGGAGGGCAGGGTGAGCAGTTCTTC. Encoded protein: CSALAGGQGEQFF.

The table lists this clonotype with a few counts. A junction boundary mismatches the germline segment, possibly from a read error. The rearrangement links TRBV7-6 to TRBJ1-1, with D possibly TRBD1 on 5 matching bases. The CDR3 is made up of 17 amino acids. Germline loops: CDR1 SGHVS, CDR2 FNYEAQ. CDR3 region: CASSLSDHGGSGTEASF. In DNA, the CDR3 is TGTGCCAGCAGCTTATCGGACCATGGAGGGTCAGGGACTGAAGCTTCCTTT.